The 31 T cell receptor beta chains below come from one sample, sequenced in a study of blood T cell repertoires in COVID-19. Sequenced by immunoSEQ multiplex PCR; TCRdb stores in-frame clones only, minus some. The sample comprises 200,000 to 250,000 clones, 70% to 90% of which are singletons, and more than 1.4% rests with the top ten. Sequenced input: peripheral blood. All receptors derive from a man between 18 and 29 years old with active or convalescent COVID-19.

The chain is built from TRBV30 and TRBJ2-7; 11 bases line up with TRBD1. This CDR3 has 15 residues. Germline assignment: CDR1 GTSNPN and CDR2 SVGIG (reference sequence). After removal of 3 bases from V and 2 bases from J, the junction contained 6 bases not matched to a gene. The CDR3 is CAWRDRDRGTYEQYF. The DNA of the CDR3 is TGTGCCTGGAGGGACCGGGACAGGGGGACCTACGAGCAGTACTTC.

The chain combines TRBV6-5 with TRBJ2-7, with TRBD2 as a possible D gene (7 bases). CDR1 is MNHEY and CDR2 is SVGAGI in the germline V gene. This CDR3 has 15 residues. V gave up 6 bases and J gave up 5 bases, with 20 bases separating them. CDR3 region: CASRGAGVQQNEQYF. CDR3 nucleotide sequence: TGTGCCAGCAGGGGGGCGGGAGTACAACAGAACGAGCAGTACTTC.

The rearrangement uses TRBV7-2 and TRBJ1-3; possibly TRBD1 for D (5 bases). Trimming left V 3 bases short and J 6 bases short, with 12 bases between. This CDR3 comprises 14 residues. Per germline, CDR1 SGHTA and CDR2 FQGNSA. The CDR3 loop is CASSLGRVENTIYF. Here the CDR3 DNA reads TGTGCCAGCAGCTTGGGCAGGGTAGAAAACACCATATATTTT.

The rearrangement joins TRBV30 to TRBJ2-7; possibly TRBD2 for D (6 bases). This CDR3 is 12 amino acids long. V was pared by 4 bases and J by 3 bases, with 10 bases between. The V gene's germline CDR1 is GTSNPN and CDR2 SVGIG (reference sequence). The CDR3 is CAWTRDGYEQYF. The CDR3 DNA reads TGTGCCTGGACGCGGGACGGCTACGAGCAGTACTTC.

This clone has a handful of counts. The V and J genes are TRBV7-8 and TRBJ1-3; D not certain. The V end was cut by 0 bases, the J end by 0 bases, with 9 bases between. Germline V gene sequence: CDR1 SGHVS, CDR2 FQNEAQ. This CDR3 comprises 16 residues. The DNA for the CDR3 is TGTGCCAGCAGCTTAGCGGGCCAGGACTCTGGAAACACCATATATTTT. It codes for CASSLAGQDSGNTIYF.

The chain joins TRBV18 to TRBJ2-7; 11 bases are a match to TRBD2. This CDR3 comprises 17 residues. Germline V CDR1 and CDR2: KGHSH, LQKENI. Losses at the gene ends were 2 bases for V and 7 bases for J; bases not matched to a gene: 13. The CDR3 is CASSPLSTSGSVGEQYF. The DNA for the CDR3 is TGTGCCAGCTCACCATTAAGTACTAGCGGGAGTGTGGGGGAGCAGTACTTC.

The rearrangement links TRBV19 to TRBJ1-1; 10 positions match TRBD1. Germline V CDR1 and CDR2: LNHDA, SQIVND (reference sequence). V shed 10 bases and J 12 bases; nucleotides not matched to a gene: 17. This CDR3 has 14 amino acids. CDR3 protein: CATSGTGAQGGSFF. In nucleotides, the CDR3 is TGTGCCACCTCGGGGACAGGGGCGCAGGGGGGGTCTTTCTTT.

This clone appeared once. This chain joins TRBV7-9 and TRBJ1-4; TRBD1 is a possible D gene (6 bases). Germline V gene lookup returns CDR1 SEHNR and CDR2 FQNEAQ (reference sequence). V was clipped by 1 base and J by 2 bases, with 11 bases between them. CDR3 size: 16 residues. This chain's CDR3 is CASSLGRDRTNEKLFF. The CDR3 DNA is TGTGCCAGCAGCTTAGGTCGAGACAGGACTAATGAAAAACTGTTTTTT.

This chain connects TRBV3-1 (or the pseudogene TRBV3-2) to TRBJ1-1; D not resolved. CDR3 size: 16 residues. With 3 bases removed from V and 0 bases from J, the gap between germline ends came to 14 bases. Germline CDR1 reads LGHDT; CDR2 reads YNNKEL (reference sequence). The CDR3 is CASSHSRARVNTEAFF. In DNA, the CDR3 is TGTGCCAGCAGCCACTCGAGGGCGAGGGTGAACACTGAAGCTTTCTTT.

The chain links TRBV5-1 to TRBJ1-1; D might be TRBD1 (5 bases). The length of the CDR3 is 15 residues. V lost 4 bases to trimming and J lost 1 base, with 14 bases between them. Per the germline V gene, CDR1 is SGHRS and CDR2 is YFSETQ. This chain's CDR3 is CASSPRTTANTEAFF. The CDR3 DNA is TGCGCCAGCAGCCCGCGGACGACAGCGAACACTGAAGCTTTCTTT.

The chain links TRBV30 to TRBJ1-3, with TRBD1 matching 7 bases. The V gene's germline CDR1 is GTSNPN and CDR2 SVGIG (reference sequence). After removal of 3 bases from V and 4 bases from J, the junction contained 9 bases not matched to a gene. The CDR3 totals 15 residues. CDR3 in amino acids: CAWRDRSISGNTIYF. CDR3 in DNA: TGTGCCTGGAGGGACAGGTCTATTTCCGGAAACACCATATATTTT.

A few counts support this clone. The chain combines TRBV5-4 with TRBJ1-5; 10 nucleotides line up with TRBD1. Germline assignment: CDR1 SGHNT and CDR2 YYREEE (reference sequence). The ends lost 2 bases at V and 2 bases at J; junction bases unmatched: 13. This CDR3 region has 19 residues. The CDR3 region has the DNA TGTGCCAGCAGCTTTAACCGGGACAGGGGCTCAAGTGGCAATCAGCCCCAGCATTTT. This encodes CASSFNRDRGSSGNQPQHF.

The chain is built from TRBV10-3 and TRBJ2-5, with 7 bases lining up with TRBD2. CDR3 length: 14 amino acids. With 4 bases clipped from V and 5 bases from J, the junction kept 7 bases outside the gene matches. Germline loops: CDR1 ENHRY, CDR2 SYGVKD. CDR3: CAISVGGARETQYF. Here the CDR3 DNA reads TGTGCCATCAGTGTGGGAGGGGCTCGGGAGACCCAGTACTTC.

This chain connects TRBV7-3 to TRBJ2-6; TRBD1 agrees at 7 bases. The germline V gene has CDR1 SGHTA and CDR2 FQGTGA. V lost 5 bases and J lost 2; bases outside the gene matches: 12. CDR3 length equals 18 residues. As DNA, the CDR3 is TGTGCCAGCAGCCTCGCGACAGGGCTTTCGCCTGGGGCCAACGTCCTGACTTTC. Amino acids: CASSLATGLSPGANVLTF.

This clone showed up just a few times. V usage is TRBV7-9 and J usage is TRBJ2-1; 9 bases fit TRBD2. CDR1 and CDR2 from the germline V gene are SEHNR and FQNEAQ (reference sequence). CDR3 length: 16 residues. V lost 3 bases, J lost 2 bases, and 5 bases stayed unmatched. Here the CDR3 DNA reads TGTGCCAGCAGCTTGGGAGCGGGGGGAGCCTACAATGAGCAGTTCTTC. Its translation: CASSLGAGGAYNEQFF.

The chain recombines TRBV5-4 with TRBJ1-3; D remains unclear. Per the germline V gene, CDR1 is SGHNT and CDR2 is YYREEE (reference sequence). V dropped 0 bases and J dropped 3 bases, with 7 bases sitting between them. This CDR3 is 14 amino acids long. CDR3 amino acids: CASSLGQFGNTIYF. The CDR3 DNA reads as TGTGCCAGCAGCTTGGGTCAGTTTGGAAACACCATATATTTT.

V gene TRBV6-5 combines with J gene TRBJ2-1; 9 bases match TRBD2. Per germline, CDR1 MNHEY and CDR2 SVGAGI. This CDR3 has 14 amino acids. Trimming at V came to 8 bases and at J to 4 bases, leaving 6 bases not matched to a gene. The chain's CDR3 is CASGRTSDYNEQFF. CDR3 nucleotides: TGTGCCAGCGGAAGGACTAGCGATTACAATGAGCAGTTCTTC.

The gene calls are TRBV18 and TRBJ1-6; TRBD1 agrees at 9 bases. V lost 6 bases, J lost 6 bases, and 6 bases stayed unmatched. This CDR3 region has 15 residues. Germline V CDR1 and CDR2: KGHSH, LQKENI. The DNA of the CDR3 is TGTGCCAGCTCCCCGGACAGGGGAACTAATTCACCCCTCCACTTT. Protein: CASSPDRGTNSPLHF. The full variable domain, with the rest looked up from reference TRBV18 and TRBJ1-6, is NAGVMQNPRHLVRRRGQEARLRCSPMKGHSHVYWYRQLPEEGLKFMVYLQKENIIDESGMPKERFSAEFPKEGPSILRIQQVVRGDSAAYFCASSPDRGTNSPLHFGNGTRLTVT.

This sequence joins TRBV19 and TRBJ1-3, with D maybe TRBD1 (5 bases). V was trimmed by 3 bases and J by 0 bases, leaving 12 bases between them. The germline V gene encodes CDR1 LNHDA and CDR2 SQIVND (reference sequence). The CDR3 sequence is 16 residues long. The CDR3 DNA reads TGTGCCAGTAGTATGCAGGGCCGCCACTCTGGAAACACCATATATTTT. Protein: CASSMQGRHSGNTIYF.

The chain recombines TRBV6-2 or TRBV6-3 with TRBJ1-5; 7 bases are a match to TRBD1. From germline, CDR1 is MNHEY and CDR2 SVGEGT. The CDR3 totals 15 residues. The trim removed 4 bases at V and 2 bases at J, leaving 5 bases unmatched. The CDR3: CASSSTGTGNQPQHF. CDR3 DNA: TGTGCCAGCAGTTCTACAGGGACAGGCAATCAGCCCCAGCATTTT.

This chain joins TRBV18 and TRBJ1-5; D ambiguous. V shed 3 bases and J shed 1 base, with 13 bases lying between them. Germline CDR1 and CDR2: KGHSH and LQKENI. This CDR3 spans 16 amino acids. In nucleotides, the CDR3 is TGTGCCAGCTCACCGTCCGGGAGGCTGAGCAATCAGCCCCAGCATTTT. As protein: CASSPSGRLSNQPQHF. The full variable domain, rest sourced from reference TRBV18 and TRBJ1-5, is NAGVMQNPRHLVRRRGQEARLRCSPMKGHSHVYWYRQLPEEGLKFMVYLQKENIIDESGMPKERFSAEFPKEGPSILRIQQVVRGDSAAYFCASSPSGRLSNQPQHFGDGTRLSIL.

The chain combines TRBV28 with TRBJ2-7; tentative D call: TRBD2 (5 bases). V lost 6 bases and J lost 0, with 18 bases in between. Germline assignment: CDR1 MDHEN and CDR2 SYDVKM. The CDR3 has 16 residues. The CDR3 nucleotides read TGTGCCAGCAGACTCCTGGCCGGGAAACACTCCTACGAGCAGTACTTC. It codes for CASRLLAGKHSYEQYF.

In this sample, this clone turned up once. The CDR3: CASSPRSTGNTIYF. The CDR3 DNA sequence: TGTGCCAGCAGCCCCCGGAGCACCGGAAACACCATATATTTT. J is TRBJ1-3 and V is TRBV27; D not resolved. The V gene lost 6 bases and the J gene lost 4 bases, with 13 bases spanning the gap. Germline V lookup: CDR1 MNHEY, CDR2 SMNVEV (reference sequence). The CDR3 contains 14 residues.

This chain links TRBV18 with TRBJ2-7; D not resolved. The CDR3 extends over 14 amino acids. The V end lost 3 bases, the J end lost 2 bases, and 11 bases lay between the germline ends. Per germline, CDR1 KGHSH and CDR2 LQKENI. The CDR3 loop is CASSPGLVAYEQYF. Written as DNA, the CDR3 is TGTGCCAGCTCACCTGGCCTGGTGGCCTACGAGCAGTACTTC.

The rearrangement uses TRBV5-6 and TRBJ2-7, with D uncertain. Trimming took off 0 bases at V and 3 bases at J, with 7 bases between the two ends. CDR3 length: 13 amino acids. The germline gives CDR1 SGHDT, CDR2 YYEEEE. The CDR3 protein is CASSLGQYYEQYF. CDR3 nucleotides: TGTGCCAGCAGCTTGGGTCAGTACTACGAGCAGTACTTC. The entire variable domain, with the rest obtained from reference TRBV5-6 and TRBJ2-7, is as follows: DAGVTQSPTHLIKTRGQQVTLRCSPKSGHDTVSWYQQALGQGPQFIFQYYEEEERQRGNFPDRFSGHQFPNYSSELNVNALLLGDSALYLCASSLGQYYEQYFGPGTRLTVT.

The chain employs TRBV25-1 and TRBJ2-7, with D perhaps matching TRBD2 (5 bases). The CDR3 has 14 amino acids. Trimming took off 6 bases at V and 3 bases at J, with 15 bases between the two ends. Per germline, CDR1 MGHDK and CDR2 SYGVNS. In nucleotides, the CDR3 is TGTGCCAGCAGCTCGCGGGCCAATTTCTACGAGCAGTACTTC. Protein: CASSSRANFYEQYF.

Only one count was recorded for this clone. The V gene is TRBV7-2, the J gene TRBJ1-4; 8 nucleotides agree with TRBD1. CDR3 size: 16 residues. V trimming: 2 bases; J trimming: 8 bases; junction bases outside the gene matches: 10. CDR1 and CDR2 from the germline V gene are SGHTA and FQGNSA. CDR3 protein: CASSLSWAGGAEKLFF. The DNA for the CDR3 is TGTGCCAGCAGCTTAAGTTGGGCAGGGGGCGCCGAAAAACTGTTTTTT.

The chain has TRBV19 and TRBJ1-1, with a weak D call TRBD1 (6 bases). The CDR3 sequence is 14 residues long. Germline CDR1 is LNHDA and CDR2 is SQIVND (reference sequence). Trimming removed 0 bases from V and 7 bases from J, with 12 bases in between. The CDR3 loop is CASSIDRAGDEAFF. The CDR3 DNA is TGTGCCAGTAGTATAGATCGGGCAGGGGATGAAGCTTTCTTT.

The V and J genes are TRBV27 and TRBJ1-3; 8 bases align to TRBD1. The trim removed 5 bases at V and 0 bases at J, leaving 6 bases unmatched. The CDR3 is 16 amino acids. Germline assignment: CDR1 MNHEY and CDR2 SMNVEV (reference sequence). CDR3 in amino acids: CASSRKGQGSGNTIYF. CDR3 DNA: TGTGCCAGCAGTAGAAAAGGACAGGGCTCTGGAAACACCATATATTTT.

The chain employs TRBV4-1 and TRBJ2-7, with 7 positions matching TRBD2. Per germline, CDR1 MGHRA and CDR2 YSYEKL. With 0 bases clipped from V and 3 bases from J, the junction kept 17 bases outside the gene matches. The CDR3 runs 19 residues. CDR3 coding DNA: TGCGCCAGCAGCCAAGATTCCGCCAGGGTGGCTAGCGGTATCTACGAGCAGTACTTC. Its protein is CASSQDSARVASGIYEQYF.

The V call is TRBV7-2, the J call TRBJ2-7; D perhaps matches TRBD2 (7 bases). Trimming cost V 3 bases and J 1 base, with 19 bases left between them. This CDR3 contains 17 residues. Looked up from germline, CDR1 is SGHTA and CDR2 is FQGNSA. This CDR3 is CASSLGGLVATSYEQYF. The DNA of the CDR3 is TGTGCCAGCAGCTTGGGGGGGCTAGTAGCCACTTCCTACGAGCAGTACTTC. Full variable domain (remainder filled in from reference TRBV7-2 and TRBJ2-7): GAGVSQSPSNKVTEKGKDVELRCDPISGHTALYWYRQSLGQGLEFLIYFQGNSAPDKSGLPSDRFSAERTGGSVSTLTIQRTQQEDSAVYLCASSLGGLVATSYEQYFGPGTRLTVT.